The 4 T cell receptor beta chains given below trace back to one sample, sequenced in a study of blood T cell repertoires in COVID-19. TCRdb's copy holds only in-frame clones and misses some; the assay was immunoSEQ multiplex PCR. The profile shows 200,000 to 300,000 clones, around 86% of them singletons. Sequences were obtained from peripheral blood. These TCRs come from a woman in her sixties or seventies who had recovered from COVID-19.

This chain links TRBV19 with TRBJ1-3; D is uncertain. Germline assignment: CDR1 LNHDA and CDR2 SQIVND (reference sequence). V lost 6 bases, J lost 0 bases, and 9 bases lay in between. This CDR3 is 14 amino acids long. The CDR3 protein is CASRSLSSGNTIYF. The CDR3 DNA follows: TGTGCCAGTAGGTCCCTCAGCTCTGGAAACACCATATATTTT.

The chain has TRBV11-2 and TRBJ2-7; 7 bases fit TRBD2. The CDR3 consists of 14 residues. Germline V gene sequence: CDR1 SGHAT, CDR2 FQNNGV. After removal of 5 bases from V and 3 bases from J, the junction contained 7 bases not matched to a gene. CDR3 nucleotide sequence: TGTGCCAGCAGCGCGGACCCTAGCGGCTACGAGCAGTACTTC. This codes for CASSADPSGYEQYF. The full variable domain, its missing parts supplied by reference TRBV11-2 and TRBJ2-7, is EAGVAQSPRYKIIEKRQSVAFWCNPISGHATLYWYQQILGQGPKLLIQFQNNGVVDDSQLPKDRFSAERLKGVDSTLKIQPAKLEDSAVYLCASSADPSGYEQYFGPGTRLTVT.

The V call is TRBV4-2, the J call TRBJ2-5; TRBD2 might be the D (6 bases). From germline, CDR1 is LGHNA and CDR2 YNFKEQ. The ends were cut back, 0 bases at V and 1 base at J, with 15 bases in the middle. The CDR3 has 17 residues. The CDR3 loop reads CASSQDPSARTQETQYF. The CDR3 DNA sequence: TGTGCCAGCAGCCAAGACCCTAGCGCGCGGACCCAAGAGACCCAGTACTTC.

The chain is built from TRBV7-2 and TRBJ1-6, with D perhaps matching TRBD1 (6 bases). The CDR3 runs 15 residues. CDR1 and CDR2 (germline): SGHTA, FQGNSA. V was cut by 0 bases and J by 12 bases, with 15 bases left in between. The CDR3 DNA sequence: TGTGCCAGCAGCTTAGCGCTGGGGGGGGCTTTACCCCTCCACTTT. Translating gives CASSLALGGALPLHF.